The entry that follows covers one TCR beta chain sequence. The same CDR3 is also encoded by other DNA sequences in this sample. This entry belongs to a study of cytomegalovirus exposure and HLA in healthy donors. It was with 60 Vbeta and 13 Jbeta primers that the PCR ran. Measured with immunoSEQ multiplex PCR; TCRdb has only the in-frame clones, and not every one. This sample carries roughly 42,000 clones, with less than 1.5% going to the ten biggest clones. The CDR3 has 15 amino acids. The V end was cut by 6 bases, the J end by 6 bases, with 15 bases between. CDR1 and CDR2 from the germline V gene are MNHNS and SASEGT.

Specimen: PBMCs. This clonotype was obtained from a man under 40 in good health and CMV-seronegative. This chain connects TRBV6-1 to TRBJ1-6, with D tentatively TRBD1 (5 bases). The CDR3 loop is CASSGSGGSNSPLHF. Here the CDR3 DNA reads TGTGCCAGCAGCGGTAGCGGGGGTTCTAATTCACCCCTCCACTTT.